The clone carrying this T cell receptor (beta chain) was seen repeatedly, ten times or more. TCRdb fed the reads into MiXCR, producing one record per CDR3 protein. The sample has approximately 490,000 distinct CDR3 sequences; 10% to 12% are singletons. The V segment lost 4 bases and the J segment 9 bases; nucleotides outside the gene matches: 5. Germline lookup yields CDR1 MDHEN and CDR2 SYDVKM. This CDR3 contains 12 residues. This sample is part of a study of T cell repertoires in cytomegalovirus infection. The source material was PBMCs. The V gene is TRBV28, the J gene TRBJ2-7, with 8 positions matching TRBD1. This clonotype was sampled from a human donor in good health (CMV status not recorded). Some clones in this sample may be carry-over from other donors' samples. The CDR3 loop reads CASSYGQGGQYF. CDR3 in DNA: TGTGCCAGCAGTTACGGACAGGGCGGGCAGTACTTC.